Listed below are T cell receptor beta chains from one sample, sequenced in a study of vaccination effects on CD4 cells after COVID-19. Their target antigens are unknown. The method was immunoSEQ multiplex PCR; TCRdb's version includes in-frame clones alone and lacks a portion of them. Among approximately 47,000 clones listed, 70% to 80% were seen once. Sequences were derived from CD4+ T cells from PBMCs cultured without peptide, sampled before COVID-19 vaccination. The receptors come from a human donor who had a prior SARS-CoV-2 infection. CDR3s include the opening cysteine and the closing phenylalanine or tryptophan. Each record gives: V gene, D gene, clone size, J gene, CDR3 protein, CDR3 DNA. D genes are given only for firm matches. Clone size is given for some rows only: seen once, a few or many times, or a class if the clone is expanded.

v_call: TRBV4-3; d_call: -; clone_size: -; j_call: TRBJ2-1; cdr3_aa: CASSQVVGSPDYNEQFF; cdr3_nt: TGCGCCAGCAGCCAAGTGGTGGGCAGTCCCGACTACAATGAGCAGTTCTTC
v_call: TRBV9; d_call: -; clone_size: once; j_call: TRBJ2-7; cdr3_aa: CASSVGQSYEQYF; cdr3_nt: TGTGCCAGCAGCGTAGGACAATCCTACGAGCAGTACTTC
v_call: TRBV27; d_call: -; clone_size: -; j_call: TRBJ1-6; cdr3_aa: CASSRSRRASSYNSPLHF; cdr3_nt: TGTGCCAGCAGCCGCTCCCGCAGGGCAAGCTCCTATAATTCACCCCTCCACTTT
v_call: TRBV5-8; d_call: TRBD1; clone_size: -; j_call: TRBJ2-3; cdr3_aa: CASSSQGATDTQYF; cdr3_nt: TGTGCCAGCAGTTCACAGGGGGCCACAGATACGCAGTATTTT
v_call: TRBV7-2; d_call: -; clone_size: -; j_call: TRBJ1-4; cdr3_aa: CASSLVGTGSYNEKLFF; cdr3_nt: TGTGCCAGCAGCTTAGTTGGAACGGGGAGTTATAATGAAAAACTGTTTTTT
v_call: TRBV24-1; d_call: -; clone_size: -; j_call: TRBJ1-2; cdr3_aa: CATSDSSRDYGYTF; cdr3_nt: TGTGCCACCAGTGACTCCTCCAGGGACTATGGCTACACCTTC
v_call: TRBV19; d_call: -; clone_size: -; j_call: TRBJ1-2; cdr3_aa: CASSRNLARTASYGYTF; cdr3_nt: TGTGCCAGTAGCCGAAATCTCGCGAGGACAGCCAGCTATGGCTACACCTTC
v_call: TRBV5-1; d_call: -; clone_size: -; j_call: TRBJ2-1; cdr3_aa: CASSFMGPVHNEQFF; cdr3_nt: TGCGCCAGCAGCTTTATGGGGCCGGTCCACAATGAGCAGTTCTTC
v_call: TRBV15; d_call: TRBD1; clone_size: -; j_call: TRBJ1-1; cdr3_aa: CATSRGGTGASAEAFF; cdr3_nt: TGTGCCACCAGCAGGGGGGGGACAGGGGCGTCGGCTGAAGCTTTCTTT
v_call: TRBV9; d_call: TRBD1; clone_size: -; j_call: TRBJ1-1; cdr3_aa: CASSVANRGGPAFF; cdr3_nt: TGTGCCAGCAGCGTAGCAAACAGGGGGGGCCCAGCTTTCTTT
v_call: TRBV23-1; d_call: TRBD1; clone_size: -; j_call: TRBJ1-3; cdr3_aa: CASSSSGDSGFTSGNTIYF; cdr3_nt: TGCGCCAGCAGTTCTTCTGGGGACAGTGGTTTCACCTCTGGAAACACCATATATTTT
v_call: TRBV27; d_call: TRBD1; clone_size: few; j_call: TRBJ1-5; cdr3_aa: CASSLGQGHQPQHF; cdr3_nt: TGTGCCAGCAGTTTAGGACAGGGACATCAGCCCCAGCATTTT
v_call: TRBV19; d_call: TRBD1; clone_size: -; j_call: TRBJ1-5; cdr3_aa: CASSIRDRGQPQHF; cdr3_nt: TGTGCCAGTAGTATACGGGACAGGGGTCAGCCCCAGCATTTT
v_call: TRBV7-3; d_call: -; clone_size: -; j_call: TRBJ2-3; cdr3_aa: CASRNGDTQYF; cdr3_nt: TGTGCCAGCAGGAACGGGGATACGCAGTATTTT
v_call: TRBV6-2/TRBV6-3; d_call: -; clone_size: -; j_call: TRBJ1-5; cdr3_aa: CASSYRAVEEPQHF; cdr3_nt: TGTGCCAGCAGTTACCGGGCAGTGGAGGAGCCCCAGCATTTT
v_call: TRBV11-3; d_call: TRBD2; clone_size: -; j_call: TRBJ2-1; cdr3_aa: CASSSRLAGVVSEQFF; cdr3_nt: TGTGCCAGCAGCTCCCGACTAGCGGGAGTAGTTAGTGAGCAGTTCTTC
v_call: TRBV5-4; d_call: TRBD2; clone_size: few; j_call: TRBJ2-1; cdr3_aa: CASSSTSGSYNEQFF; cdr3_nt: TGTGCCAGCAGCTCGACTAGCGGATCCTACAATGAGCAGTTCTTC
v_call: TRBV5-4; d_call: TRBD1; clone_size: -; j_call: TRBJ2-5; cdr3_aa: CASSLGTTGGAETQYF; cdr3_nt: TGTGCCAGCAGCTTGGGTACCACAGGGGGCGCAGAGACCCAGTACTTC
v_call: TRBV3-1/TRBV3-2; d_call: -; clone_size: -; j_call: TRBJ1-2; cdr3_aa: CASSQDRDHGYTF; cdr3_nt: TGTGCCAGCAGCCAAGATCGGGACCATGGCTACACCTTC
v_call: TRBV6-2/TRBV6-3; d_call: TRBD1; clone_size: -; j_call: TRBJ2-5; cdr3_aa: CASSYGDRLQETQYF; cdr3_nt: TGTGCCAGCAGTTACGGGGACAGGCTTCAAGAGACCCAGTACTTC
v_call: TRBV18; d_call: TRBD2; clone_size: -; j_call: TRBJ2-3; cdr3_aa: CASSLGLAGVSDTQYF; cdr3_nt: TGTGCCAGCTCACTGGGACTAGCGGGAGTATCGGATACGCAGTATTTT
v_call: TRBV5-5; d_call: TRBD2; clone_size: -; j_call: TRBJ2-2; cdr3_aa: CASSLISGRASGELFF; cdr3_nt: TGTGCCAGCAGCTTGATTAGCGGGAGGGCCTCTGGGGAGCTGTTTTTT
v_call: TRBV7-3; d_call: -; clone_size: -; j_call: TRBJ2-2; cdr3_aa: CASSLRGGANTGELFF; cdr3_nt: TGTGCCAGCAGCTTAAGAGGGGGGGCGAACACCGGGGAGCTGTTTTTT
v_call: TRBV7-9; d_call: TRBD1; clone_size: -; j_call: TRBJ2-5; cdr3_aa: CASSFRDREETQYF; cdr3_nt: TGTGCCAGCAGCTTCCGGGACAGAGAAGAGACCCAGTACTTC
v_call: TRBV14; d_call: -; clone_size: -; j_call: TRBJ1-2; cdr3_aa: CASSQVFWDDANTNYGYTF; cdr3_nt: TGTGCCAGCAGCCAAGTTTTTTGGGACGATGCAAATACTAACTATGGCTACACCTTC
v_call: TRBV25-1; d_call: -; clone_size: -; j_call: TRBJ2-7; cdr3_aa: CASSETLEQYF; cdr3_nt: TGTGCCAGCAGTGAAACCCTCGAGCAGTACTTC
v_call: TRBV19; d_call: TRBD1; clone_size: once; j_call: TRBJ2-1; cdr3_aa: CASSIKSGTGFLNEQFF; cdr3_nt: TGTGCCAGTAGTATAAAATCCGGGACAGGGTTTCTCAATGAGCAGTTCTTC
v_call: TRBV7-2; d_call: TRBD2; clone_size: -; j_call: TRBJ2-3; cdr3_aa: CASRRIAGVSTDTQYF; cdr3_nt: TGTGCCAGCAGGCGAATAGCGGGAGTAAGCACAGATACGCAGTATTTT
v_call: TRBV5-5; d_call: -; clone_size: -; j_call: TRBJ2-7; cdr3_aa: CASSLASQGIDEQYF; cdr3_nt: TGTGCCAGCAGCTTGGCGTCACAGGGTATTGACGAGCAGTACTTC
v_call: TRBV7-9; d_call: -; clone_size: -; j_call: TRBJ1-4; cdr3_aa: CASSLGQPNEKLFF; cdr3_nt: TGTGCCAGCAGCCTTGGACAGCCTAATGAAAAACTGTTTTTT
v_call: TRBV5-4; d_call: -; clone_size: -; j_call: TRBJ2-3; cdr3_aa: CASKKTGPADTQYF; cdr3_nt: TGTGCCAGCAAAAAGACAGGACCCGCAGATACGCAGTATTTT
v_call: TRBV19; d_call: -; clone_size: -; j_call: TRBJ2-1; cdr3_aa: CASSILVVGINEQFF; cdr3_nt: TGTGCCAGTAGTATCCTAGTTGTCGGGATCAATGAGCAGTTCTTC
v_call: TRBV6-1; d_call: TRBD1; clone_size: -; j_call: TRBJ1-1; cdr3_aa: CASSETGADTEAFF; cdr3_nt: TGTGCCAGCAGTGAAACAGGGGCGGACACTGAAGCTTTCTTT
v_call: TRBV6-1; d_call: TRBD2; clone_size: -; j_call: TRBJ2-7; cdr3_aa: CASSETRERDKYF; cdr3_nt: TGTGCCAGCAGTGAAACAAGGGAGCGGGATAAGTACTTC
v_call: TRBV19; d_call: TRBD2; clone_size: -; j_call: TRBJ2-7; cdr3_aa: CASSRGGSYEQYF; cdr3_nt: TGTGCCTCCTCACGGGGGGGCTCCTACGAGCAGTACTTC
v_call: TRBV4-3; d_call: -; clone_size: -; j_call: TRBJ1-2; cdr3_aa: CASSQGDEISGYGYTF; cdr3_nt: TGCGCCAGCAGCCAAGGAGATGAGATCTCAGGCTATGGCTACACCTTC
v_call: TRBV6-1; d_call: -; clone_size: few; j_call: TRBJ1-5; cdr3_aa: CASSELGTLGNQPQHF; cdr3_nt: TGTGCCAGCAGTGAATTGGGCACCCTTGGCAATCAGCCCCAGCATTTT
v_call: TRBV24-1; d_call: TRBD1; clone_size: -; j_call: TRBJ2-7; cdr3_aa: CATSDPRQGASYEQYF; cdr3_nt: TGTGCCACCAGTGACCCTCGTCAGGGGGCGTCCTACGAGCAGTACTTC
v_call: TRBV6-5; d_call: TRBD1; clone_size: -; j_call: TRBJ2-7; cdr3_aa: CASSYNGQGEGEQYF; cdr3_nt: TGTGCCAGCAGTTACAACGGACAGGGTGAGGGAGAGCAGTACTTC
v_call: TRBV5-1; d_call: -; clone_size: -; j_call: TRBJ1-6; cdr3_aa: CASSLDNGHNSPLHF; cdr3_nt: TGCGCCAGCAGCTTGGATAACGGACATAATTCACCCCTCCACTTT
v_call: TRBV6-6; d_call: -; clone_size: once; j_call: TRBJ1-4; cdr3_aa: CASSFPSGATNEKLFF; cdr3_nt: TGTGCCAGCAGCTTCCCCTCTGGGGCAACTAATGAAAAACTGTTTTTT